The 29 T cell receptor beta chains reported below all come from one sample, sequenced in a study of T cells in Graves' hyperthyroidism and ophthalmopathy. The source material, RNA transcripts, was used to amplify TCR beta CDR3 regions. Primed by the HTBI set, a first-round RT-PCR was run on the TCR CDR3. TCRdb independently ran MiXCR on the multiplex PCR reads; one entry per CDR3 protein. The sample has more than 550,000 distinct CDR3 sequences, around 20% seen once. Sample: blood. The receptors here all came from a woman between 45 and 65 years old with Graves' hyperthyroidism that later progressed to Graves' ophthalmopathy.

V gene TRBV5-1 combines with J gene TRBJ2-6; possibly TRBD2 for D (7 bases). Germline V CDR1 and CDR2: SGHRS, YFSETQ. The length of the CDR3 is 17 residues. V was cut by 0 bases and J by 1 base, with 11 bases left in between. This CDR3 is CASSLEGGLSGANVLTF. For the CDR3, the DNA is TGCGCCAGCAGCTTGGAGGGGGGACTATCTGGGGCCAACGTCCTGACTTTC.

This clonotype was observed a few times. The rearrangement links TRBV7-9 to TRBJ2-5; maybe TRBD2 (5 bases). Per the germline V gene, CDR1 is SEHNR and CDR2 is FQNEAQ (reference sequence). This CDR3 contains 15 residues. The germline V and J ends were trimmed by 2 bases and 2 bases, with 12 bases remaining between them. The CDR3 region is CASSLFGRGQETQYF. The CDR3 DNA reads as TGTGCCAGCAGCTTATTTGGTCGAGGGCAAGAGACCCAGTACTTC.

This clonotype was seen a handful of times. The CDR3 DNA sequence: TGTGCCAGCAGTTTATCGGGGACGGAGGTCTACGAGCAGTACTTC. Protein sequence: CASSLSGTEVYEQYF. The chain uses TRBV27 and TRBJ2-7; D tentatively reads TRBD1 or TRBD2 (5 bases each). CDR3 length: 15 residues. The V and J ends lost 0 bases and 3 bases respectively, with 12 bases between them. CDR1 is MNHEY and CDR2 is SMNVEV in the germline V gene (reference sequence).

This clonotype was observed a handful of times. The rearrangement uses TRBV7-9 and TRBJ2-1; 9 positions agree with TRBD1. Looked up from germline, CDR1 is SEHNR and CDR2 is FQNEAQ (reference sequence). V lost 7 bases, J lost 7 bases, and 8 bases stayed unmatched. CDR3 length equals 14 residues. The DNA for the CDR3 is TGTGCCAGCATCAAACAGGGGGCGCGGAATGAGCAGTTCTTC. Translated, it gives CASIKQGARNEQFF.

The CDR3 bases are TGTGCCAGCAGCCCGTTTAAGGGTAGGAGCAATCAGCCCCAGCATTTT. Its protein product is CASSPFKGRSNQPQHF. V gene TRBV7-2 combines with J gene TRBJ1-5; no reliable D call. Per the germline V gene, CDR1 is SGHTA and CDR2 is FQGNSA. Trimming took off 5 bases at V and 1 base at J, with 15 bases between the two ends. The CDR3 consists of 16 residues.

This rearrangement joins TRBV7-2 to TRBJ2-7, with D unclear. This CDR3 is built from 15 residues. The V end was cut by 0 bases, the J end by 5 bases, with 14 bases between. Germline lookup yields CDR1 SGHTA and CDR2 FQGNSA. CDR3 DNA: TGTGCCAGCAGCTTAGCCGCGGTGTTTTCCAACGAGCAGTACTTC. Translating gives CASSLAAVFSNEQYF. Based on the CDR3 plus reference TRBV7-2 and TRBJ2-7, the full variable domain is GAGVSQSPSNKVTEKGKDVELRCDPISGHTALYWYRQSLGQGLEFLIYFQGNSAPDKSGLPSDRFSAERTGGSVSTLTIQRTQQEDSAVYLCASSLAAVFSNEQYFGPGTRLTVT.

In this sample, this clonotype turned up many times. CDR3 in DNA: TGTGCCAGCAGTTTAGCGAAGGGACAGATACCTACCTACAATGAGCAGTTCTTC. This codes for CASSLAKGQIPTYNEQFF. This chain links TRBV12-3 or TRBV12-4 with TRBJ2-1, with 7 bases aligning to TRBD1. Unmatched junction bases numbered 10, after V lost 0 bases and J lost 2 bases. The CDR3 covers 18 residues.

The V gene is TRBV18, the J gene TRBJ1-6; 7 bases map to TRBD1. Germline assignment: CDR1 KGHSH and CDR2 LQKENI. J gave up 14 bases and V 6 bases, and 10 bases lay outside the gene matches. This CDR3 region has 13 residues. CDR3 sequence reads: CASSDQQGSTLHF. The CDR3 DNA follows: TGTGCCAGCTCTGATCAACAGGGGTCAACCCTCCACTTT.

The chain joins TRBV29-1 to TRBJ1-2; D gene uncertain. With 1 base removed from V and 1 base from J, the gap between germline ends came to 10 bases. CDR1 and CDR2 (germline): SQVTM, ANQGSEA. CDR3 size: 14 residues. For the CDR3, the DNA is TGCAGCGTTGAAGGGGTCAGCGTTAACTATGGCTACACCTTC. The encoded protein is CSVEGVSVNYGYTF. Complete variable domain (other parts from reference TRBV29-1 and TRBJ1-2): SAVISQKPSRDICQRGTSLTIQCQVDSQVTMMFWYRQQPGQSLTLIATANQGSEATYESGFVIDKFPISRPNLTFSTLTVSNMSPEDSSIYLCSVEGVSVNYGYTFGSGTRLTVV.

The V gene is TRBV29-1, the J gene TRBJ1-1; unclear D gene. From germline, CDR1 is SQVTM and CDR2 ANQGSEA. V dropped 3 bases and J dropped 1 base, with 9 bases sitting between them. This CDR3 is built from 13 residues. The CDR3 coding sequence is TGCAGCGTTGAGATAGCGTGGAACACTGAAGCTTTCTTT. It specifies CSVEIAWNTEAFF.

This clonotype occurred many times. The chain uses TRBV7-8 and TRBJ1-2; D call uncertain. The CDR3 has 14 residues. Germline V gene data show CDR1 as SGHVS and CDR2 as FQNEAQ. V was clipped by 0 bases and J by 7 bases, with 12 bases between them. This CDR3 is CASSLAVTETGYTF. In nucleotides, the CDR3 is TGTGCCAGCAGCTTAGCGGTTACAGAGACTGGCTACACCTTC.

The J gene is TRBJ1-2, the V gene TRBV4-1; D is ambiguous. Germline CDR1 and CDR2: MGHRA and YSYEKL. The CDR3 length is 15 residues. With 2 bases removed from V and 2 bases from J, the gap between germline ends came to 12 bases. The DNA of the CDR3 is TGCGCCAGCAGCCAACCCATACAAGGCAACTATGGCTACACCTTC. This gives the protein CASSQPIQGNYGYTF.

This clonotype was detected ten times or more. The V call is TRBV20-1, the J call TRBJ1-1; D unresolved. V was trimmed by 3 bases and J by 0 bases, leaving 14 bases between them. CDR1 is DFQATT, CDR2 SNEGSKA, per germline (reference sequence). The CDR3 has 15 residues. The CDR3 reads CSASRETHMNTEAFF. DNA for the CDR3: TGCAGTGCTAGCCGGGAGACGCACATGAACACTGAAGCTTTCTTT.

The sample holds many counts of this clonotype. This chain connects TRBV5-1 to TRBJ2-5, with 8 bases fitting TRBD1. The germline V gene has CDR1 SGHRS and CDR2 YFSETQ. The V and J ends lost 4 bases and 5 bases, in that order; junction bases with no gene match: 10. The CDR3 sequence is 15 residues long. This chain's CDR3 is CASSPTTGDGETQYF. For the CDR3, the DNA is TGCGCCAGCAGCCCAACGACAGGGGACGGGGAGACCCAGTACTTC.

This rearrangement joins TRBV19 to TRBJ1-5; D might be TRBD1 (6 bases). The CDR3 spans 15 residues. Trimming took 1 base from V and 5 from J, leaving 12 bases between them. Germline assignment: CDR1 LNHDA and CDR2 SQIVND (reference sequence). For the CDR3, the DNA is TGTGCCAGTAGTATAGGTACAGGGAATTATCAGCCCCAGCATTTT. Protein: CASSIGTGNYQPQHF.

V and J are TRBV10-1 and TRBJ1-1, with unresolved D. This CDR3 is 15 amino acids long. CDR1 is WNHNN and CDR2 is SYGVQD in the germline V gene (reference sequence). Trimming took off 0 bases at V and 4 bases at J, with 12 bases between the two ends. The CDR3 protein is CASSESRQLGTEAFF. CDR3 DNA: TGCGCCAGCAGTGAGTCGAGGCAGCTTGGCACTGAAGCTTTCTTT.

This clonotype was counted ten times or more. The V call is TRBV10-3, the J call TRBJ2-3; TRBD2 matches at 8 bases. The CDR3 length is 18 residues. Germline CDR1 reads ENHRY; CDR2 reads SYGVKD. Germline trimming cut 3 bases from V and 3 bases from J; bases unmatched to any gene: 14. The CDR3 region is CAISDTPGLAGGTDTQYF. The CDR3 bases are TGTGCCATCAGTGACACTCCTGGACTAGCCGGAGGTACAGATACGCAGTATTTT.

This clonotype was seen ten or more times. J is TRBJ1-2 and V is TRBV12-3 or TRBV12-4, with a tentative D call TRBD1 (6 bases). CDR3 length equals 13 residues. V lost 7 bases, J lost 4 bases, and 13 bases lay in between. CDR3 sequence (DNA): TGTGCCAGCACCCCACGGGGGGCCTATGGCTACACCTTC. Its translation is CASTPRGAYGYTF.

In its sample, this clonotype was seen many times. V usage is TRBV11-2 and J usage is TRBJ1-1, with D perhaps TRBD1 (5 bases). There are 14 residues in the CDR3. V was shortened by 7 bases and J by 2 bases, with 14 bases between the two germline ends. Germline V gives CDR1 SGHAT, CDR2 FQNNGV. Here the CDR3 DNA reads TGTGCCAGCACCACGGGACTGGGAAACACTGAAGCTTTCTTT. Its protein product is CASTTGLGNTEAFF.

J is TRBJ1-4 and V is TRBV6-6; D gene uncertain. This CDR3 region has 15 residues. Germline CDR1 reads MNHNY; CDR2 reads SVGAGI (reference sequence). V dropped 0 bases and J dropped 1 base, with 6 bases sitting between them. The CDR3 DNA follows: TGTGCCAGCAGTTACTCGAGTGTAACTAATGAAAAACTGTTTTTT. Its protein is CASSYSSVTNEKLFF.

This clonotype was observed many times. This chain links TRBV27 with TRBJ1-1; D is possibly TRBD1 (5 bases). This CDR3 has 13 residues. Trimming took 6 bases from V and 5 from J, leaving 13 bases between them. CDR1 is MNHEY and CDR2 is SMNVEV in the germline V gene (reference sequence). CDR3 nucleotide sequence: TGTGCCAGCAGGACCGGGACGCTAACTGAAGCTTTCTTT. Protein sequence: CASRTGTLTEAFF.

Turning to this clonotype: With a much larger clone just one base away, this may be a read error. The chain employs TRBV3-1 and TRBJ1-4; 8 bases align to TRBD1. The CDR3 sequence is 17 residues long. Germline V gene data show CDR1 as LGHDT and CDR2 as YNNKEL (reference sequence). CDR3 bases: TGTGCCACCAGCCATGAGGGCAGGGGGCCGGATAATGAAAAACTGTTTTTT. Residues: CATSHEGRGPDNEKLFF.

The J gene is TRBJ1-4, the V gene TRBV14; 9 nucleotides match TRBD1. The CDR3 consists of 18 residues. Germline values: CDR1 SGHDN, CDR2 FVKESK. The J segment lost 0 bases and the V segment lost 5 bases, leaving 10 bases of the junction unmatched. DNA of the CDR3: TGTGCCAGCAGCAAGAGACTTACAGGGGGCGCAACTAATGAAAAACTGTTTTTT. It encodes CASSKRLTGGATNEKLFF.

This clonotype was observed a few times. DNA of the CDR3: TGTGCCAGCTCACCGGTGGCACGGCCCGGCGGCAAGACTCAGCGAAGGGAGACCCAGTACTTC. Protein product: CASSPVARPGGKTQRRETQYF. This chain links TRBV6-2 or TRBV6-3 with TRBJ2-5, with D uncertain. Germline lookup yields CDR1 MNHEY and CDR2 SVGEGT. The V and J ends lost 8 bases and 5 bases respectively, with 39 bases between them. The CDR3 is made up of 21 amino acids.

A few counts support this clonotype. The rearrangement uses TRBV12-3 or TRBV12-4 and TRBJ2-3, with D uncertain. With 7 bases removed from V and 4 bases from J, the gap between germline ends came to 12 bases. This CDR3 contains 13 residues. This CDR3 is CASTFLLADTQYF. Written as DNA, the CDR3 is TGTGCCAGCACCTTCCTCCTAGCAGATACGCAGTATTTT.

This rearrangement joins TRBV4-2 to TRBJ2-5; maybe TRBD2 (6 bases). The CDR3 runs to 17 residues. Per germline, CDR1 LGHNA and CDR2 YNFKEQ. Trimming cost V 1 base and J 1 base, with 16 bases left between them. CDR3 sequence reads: CASSQALLGGVQETQYF. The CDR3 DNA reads TGTGCCAGCAGCCAAGCCCTCTTAGGCGGGGTCCAAGAGACCCAGTACTTC.

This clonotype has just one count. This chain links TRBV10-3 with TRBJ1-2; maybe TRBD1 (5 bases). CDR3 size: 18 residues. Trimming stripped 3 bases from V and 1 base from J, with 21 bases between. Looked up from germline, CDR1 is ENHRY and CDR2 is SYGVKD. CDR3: CAISDPTDVTDFNYGYTF. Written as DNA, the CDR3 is TGTGCCATCAGTGACCCGACAGACGTTACCGACTTTAACTATGGCTACACCTTC.

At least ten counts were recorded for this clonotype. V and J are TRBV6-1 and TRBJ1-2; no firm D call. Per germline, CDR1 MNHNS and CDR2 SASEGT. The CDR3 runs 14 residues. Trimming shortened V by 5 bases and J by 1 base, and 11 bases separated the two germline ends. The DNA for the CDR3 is TGTGCCAGCAGTAGGGCCCAGCTTAACTATGGCTACACCTTC. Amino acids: CASSRAQLNYGYTF.

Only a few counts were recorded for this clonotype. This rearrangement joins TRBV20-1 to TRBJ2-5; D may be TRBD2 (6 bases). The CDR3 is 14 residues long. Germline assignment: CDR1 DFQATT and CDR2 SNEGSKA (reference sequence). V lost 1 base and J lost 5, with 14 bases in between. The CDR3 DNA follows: TGCAGTGCTAGAGCCAGCGGGTCGTCCGAGACCCAGTACTTC. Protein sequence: CSARASGSSETQYF.